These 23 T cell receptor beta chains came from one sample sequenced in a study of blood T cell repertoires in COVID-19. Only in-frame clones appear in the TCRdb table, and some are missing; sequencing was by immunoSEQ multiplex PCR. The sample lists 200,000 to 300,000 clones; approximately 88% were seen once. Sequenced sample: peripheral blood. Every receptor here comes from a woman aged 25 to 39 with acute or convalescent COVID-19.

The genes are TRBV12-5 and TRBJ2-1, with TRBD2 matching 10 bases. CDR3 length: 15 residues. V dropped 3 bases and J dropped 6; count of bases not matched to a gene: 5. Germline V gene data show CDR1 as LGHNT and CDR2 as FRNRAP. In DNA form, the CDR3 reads TGTGCTAGTGGTTTCACAACTAGCGGGGCCAATGAGCAGTTCTTC. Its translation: CASGFTTSGANEQFF.

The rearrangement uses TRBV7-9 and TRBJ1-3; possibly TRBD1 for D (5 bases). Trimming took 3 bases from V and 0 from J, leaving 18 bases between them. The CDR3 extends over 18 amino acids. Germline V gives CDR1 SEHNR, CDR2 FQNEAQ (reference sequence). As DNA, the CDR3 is TGTGCCAGCAGCTTCAGTGTTGGGGCACGTAGCTCTGGAAACACCATATATTTT. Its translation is CASSFSVGARSSGNTIYF.

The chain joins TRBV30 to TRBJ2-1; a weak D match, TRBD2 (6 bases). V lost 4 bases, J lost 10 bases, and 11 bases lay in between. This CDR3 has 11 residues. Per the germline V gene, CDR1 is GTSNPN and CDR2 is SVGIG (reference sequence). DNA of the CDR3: TGTGCCTGGACAGCGGCGGGGGAGCAGTTCTTC. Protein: CAWTAAGEQFF. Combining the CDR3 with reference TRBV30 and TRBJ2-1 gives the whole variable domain SQTIHQWPATLVQPVGSPLSLECTVEGTSNPNLYWYRQAAGRGLQLLFYSVGIGQISSEVPQNLSASRPQDRQFILSSKKLLLSDSGFYLCAWTAAGEQFFGPGTRLTVL.

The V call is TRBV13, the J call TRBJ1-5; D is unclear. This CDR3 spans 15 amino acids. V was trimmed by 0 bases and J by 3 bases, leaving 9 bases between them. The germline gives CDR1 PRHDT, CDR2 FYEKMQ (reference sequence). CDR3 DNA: TGTGCCAGCAGCTTAGGCCTGTCAGTCAATCAGCCCCAGCATTTT. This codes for CASSLGLSVNQPQHF.

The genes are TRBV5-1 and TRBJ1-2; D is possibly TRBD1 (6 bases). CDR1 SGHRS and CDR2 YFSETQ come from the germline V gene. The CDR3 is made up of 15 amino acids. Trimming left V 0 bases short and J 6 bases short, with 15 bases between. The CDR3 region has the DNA TGCGCCAGCAGCTTGGTTGGCTCGGGGGGCGATGGCTACACCTTC. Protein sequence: CASSLVGSGGDGYTF.

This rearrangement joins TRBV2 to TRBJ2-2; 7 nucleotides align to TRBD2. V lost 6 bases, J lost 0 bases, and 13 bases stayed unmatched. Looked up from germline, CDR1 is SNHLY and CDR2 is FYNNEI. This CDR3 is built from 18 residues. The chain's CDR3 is CASRDVIGLAANTGELFF. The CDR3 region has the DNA TGTGCCAGCAGGGATGTTATCGGCCTAGCGGCGAACACCGGGGAGCTGTTTTTT.

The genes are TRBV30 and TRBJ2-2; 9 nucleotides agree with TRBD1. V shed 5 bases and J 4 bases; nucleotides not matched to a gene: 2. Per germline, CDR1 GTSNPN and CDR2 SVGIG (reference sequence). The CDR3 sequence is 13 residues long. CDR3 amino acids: CAWGQGFTGELFF. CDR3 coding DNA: TGTGCCTGGGGACAGGGGTTCACCGGGGAGCTGTTTTTT.

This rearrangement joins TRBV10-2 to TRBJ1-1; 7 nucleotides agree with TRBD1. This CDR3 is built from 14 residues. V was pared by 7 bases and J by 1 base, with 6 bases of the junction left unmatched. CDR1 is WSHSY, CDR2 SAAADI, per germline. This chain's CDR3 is CASNPGTANTEAFF. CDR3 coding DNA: TGCGCCAGCAACCCCGGGACAGCGAACACTGAAGCTTTCTTT.

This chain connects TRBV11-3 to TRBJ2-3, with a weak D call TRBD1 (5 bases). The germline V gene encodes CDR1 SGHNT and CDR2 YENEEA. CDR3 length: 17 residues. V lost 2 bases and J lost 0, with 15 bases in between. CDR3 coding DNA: TGTGCCAGCAGCTTATTAAGGGGCAGACCTAGCACAGATACGCAGTATTTT. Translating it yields CASSLLRGRPSTDTQYF.

DNA for the CDR3: TGTGCCACCAGTGGCGGGGGACTAGCGGATCAAGAGACCCAGTACTTC. It yields the protein CATSGGGLADQETQYF. The V gene is TRBV24-1, the J gene TRBJ2-5, with TRBD2 matching over 11 bases. Unmatched junction bases numbered 6, after V lost 5 bases and J lost 2 bases. The CDR3 consists of 16 residues. Per germline, CDR1 KGHDR and CDR2 SFDVKD.

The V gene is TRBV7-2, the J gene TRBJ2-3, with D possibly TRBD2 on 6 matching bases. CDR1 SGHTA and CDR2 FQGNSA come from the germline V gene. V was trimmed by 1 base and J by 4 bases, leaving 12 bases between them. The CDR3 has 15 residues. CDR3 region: CASSLGGTGADTQYF. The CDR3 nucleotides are TGTGCCAGCAGCTTAGGGGGGACTGGGGCAGATACGCAGTATTTT.

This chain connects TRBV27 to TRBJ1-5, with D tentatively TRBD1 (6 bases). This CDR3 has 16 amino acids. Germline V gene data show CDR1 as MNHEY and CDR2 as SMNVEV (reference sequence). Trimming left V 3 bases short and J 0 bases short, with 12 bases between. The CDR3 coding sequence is TGTGCCAGCAGTTTCCAGGGGCCATATAGCAATCAGCCCCAGCATTTT. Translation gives CASSFQGPYSNQPQHF.

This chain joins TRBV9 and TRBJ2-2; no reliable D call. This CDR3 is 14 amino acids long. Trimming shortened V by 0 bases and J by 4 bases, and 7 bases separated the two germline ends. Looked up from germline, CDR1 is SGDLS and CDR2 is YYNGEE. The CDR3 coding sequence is TGTGCCAGCAGCGTAGGACACATCACCGGGGAGCTGTTTTTT. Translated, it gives CASSVGHITGELFF.

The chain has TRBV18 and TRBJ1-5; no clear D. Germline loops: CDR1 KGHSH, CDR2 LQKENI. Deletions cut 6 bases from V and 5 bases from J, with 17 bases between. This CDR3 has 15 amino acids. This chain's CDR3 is CASSPMGGRDQPQHF. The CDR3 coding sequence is TGTGCCAGCTCTCCTATGGGAGGGAGGGATCAGCCCCAGCATTTT.

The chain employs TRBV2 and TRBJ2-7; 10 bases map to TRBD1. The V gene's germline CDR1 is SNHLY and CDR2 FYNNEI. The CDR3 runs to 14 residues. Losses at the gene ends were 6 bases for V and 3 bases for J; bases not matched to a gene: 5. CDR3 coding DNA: TGTGCCAGCAGGCCCGGGACAGGGGACTACGAGCAGTACTTC. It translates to CASRPGTGDYEQYF.

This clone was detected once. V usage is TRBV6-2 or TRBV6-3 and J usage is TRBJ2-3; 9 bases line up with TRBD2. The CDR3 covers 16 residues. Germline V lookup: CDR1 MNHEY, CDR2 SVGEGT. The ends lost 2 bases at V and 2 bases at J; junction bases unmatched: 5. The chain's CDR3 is CASSYPTSGYTDTQYF. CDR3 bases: TGTGCCAGCAGTTACCCGACTAGCGGATACACAGATACGCAGTATTTT.

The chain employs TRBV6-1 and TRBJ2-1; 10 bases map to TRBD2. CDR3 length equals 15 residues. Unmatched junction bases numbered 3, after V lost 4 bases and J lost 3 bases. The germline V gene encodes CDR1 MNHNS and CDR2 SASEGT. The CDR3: CASSVAGGRYNEQFF. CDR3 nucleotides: TGTGCCAGCAGTGTAGCGGGAGGCCGCTACAATGAGCAGTTCTTC.

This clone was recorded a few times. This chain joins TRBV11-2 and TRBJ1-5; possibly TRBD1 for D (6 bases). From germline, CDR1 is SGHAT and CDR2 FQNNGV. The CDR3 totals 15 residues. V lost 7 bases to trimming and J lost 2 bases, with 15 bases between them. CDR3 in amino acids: CASTKDSLGNQPQHF. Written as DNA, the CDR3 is TGTGCCAGCACAAAGGACAGCCTTGGCAATCAGCCCCAGCATTTT.

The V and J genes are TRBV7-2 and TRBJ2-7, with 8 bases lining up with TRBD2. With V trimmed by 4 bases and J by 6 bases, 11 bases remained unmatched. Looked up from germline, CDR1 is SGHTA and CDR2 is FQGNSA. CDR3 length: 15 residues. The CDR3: CASSSIAGPGIEQYF. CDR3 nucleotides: TGTGCCAGCAGCTCCATAGCGGGGCCAGGGATCGAGCAGTACTTC.

CDR3 amino acids: CASSVPTGTSFNYEQYF. CDR3 sequence (DNA): TGTGCCAGCAGCGTCCCAACCGGGACTAGCTTTAACTACGAGCAGTACTTC. This rearrangement joins TRBV11-2 to TRBJ2-7, with TRBD2 identical over 9 bases. Germline CDR1 reads SGHAT; CDR2 reads FQNNGV. V gave up 5 bases and J gave up 3 bases; unmatched junction bases: 14. This CDR3 is 17 amino acids long.

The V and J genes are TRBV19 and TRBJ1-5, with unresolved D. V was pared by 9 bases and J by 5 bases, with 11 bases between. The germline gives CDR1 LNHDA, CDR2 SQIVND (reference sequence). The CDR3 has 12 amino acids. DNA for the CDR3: TGTGCCAGCAACGGGATACATCAGCCCCAGCATTTT. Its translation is CASNGIHQPQHF.

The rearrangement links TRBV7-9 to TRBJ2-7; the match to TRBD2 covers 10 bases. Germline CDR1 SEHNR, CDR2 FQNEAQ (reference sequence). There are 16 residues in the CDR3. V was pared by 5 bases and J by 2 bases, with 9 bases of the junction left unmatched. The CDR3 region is CASSRSLGLAAYEQYF. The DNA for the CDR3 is TGTGCCAGCAGCAGGAGCTTAGGACTAGCGGCCTACGAGCAGTACTTC.

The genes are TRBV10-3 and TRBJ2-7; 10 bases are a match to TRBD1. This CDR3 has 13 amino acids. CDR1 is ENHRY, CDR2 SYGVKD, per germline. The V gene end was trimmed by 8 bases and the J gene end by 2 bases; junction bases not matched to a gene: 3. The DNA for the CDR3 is TGTGCCATCGGGACAGGGGCCGCCTACGAGCAGTACTTC. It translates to CAIGTGAAYEQYF.